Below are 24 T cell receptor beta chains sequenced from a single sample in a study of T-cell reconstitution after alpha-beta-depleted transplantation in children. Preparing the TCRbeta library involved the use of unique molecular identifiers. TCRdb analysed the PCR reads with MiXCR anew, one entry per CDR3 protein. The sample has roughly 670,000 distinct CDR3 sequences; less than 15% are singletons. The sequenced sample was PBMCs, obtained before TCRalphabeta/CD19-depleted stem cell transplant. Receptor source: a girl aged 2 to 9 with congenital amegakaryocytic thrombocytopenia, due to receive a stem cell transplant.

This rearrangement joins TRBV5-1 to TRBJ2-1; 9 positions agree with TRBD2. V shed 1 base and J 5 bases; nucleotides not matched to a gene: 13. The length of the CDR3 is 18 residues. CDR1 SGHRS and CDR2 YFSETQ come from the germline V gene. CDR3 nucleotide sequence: TGCGCCAGCAGCTTGTTTGTAATGAAGCGGGAGGAGGACAATGAGCAGTTCTTC. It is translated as CASSLFVMKREEDNEQFF.

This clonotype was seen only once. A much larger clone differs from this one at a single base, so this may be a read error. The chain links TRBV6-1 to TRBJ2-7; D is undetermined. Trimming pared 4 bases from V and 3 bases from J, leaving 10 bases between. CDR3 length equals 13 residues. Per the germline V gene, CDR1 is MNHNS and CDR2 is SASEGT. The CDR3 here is CASSVRFNYEQYF. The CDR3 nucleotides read TGTGCCAGCAGTGTAAGGTTTAACTACGAGCAGTACTTC.

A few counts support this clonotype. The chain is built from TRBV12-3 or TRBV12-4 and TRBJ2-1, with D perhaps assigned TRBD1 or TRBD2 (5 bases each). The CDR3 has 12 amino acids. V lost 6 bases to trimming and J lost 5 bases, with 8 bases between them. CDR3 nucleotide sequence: TGTGCCAGCAGACCGGGACACAATGAGCAGTTCTTC. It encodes CASRPGHNEQFF.

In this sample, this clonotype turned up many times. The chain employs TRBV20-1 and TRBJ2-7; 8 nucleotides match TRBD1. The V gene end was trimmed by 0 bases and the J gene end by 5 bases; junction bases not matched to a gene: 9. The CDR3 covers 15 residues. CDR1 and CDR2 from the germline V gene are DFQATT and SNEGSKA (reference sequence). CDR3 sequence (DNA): TGCAGTGCTAGAGATTATGGACAGGGAGTAAACGAGCAGTACTTC. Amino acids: CSARDYGQGVNEQYF.

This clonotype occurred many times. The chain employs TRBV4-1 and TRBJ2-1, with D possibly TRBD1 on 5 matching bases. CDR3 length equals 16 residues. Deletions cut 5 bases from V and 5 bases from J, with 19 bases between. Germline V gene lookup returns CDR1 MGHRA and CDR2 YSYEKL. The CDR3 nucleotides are TGCGCCAGCAGCGTACCAGGGAAGAGCAGGAACAATGAGCAGTTCTTC. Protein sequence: CASSVPGKSRNNEQFF.

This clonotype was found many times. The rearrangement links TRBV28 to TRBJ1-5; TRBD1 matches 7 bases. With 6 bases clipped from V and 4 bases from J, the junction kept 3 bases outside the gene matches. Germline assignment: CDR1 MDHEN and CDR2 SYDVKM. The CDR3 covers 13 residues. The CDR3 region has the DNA TGTGCCAGCAGATCAGGGGGAAATCAGCCCCAGCATTTT. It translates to CASRSGGNQPQHF.

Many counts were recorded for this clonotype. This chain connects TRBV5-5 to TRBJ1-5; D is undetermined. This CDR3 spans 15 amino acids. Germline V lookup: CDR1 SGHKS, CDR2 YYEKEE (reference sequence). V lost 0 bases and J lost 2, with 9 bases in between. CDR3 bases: TGTGCCAGCAGCTTGGTAGGAAGGGGCAATCAGCCCCAGCATTTT. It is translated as CASSLVGRGNQPQHF.

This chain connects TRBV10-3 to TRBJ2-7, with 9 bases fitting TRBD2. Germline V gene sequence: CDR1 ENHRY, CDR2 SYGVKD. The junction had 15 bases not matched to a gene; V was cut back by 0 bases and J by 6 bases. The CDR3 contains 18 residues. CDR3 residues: CAISESWGVSGSMGEQYF. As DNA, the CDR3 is TGTGCCATCAGTGAGTCCTGGGGGGTTAGCGGGAGTATGGGCGAGCAGTACTTC.

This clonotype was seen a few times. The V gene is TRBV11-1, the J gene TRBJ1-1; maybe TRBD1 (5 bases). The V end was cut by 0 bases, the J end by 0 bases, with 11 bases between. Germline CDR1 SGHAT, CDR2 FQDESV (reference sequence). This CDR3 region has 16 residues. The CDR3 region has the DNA TGTGCCAGCAGCTTAGCGACAGCTACAATGAACACTGAAGCTTTCTTT. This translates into CASSLATATMNTEAFF.

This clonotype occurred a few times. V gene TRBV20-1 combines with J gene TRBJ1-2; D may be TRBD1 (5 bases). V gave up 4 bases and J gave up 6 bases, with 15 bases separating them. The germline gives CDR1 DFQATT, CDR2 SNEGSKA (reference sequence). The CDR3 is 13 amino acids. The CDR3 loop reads CSATTAKLHGYTF. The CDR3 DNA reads TGCAGTGCTACGACAGCTAAACTACATGGCTACACCTTC.

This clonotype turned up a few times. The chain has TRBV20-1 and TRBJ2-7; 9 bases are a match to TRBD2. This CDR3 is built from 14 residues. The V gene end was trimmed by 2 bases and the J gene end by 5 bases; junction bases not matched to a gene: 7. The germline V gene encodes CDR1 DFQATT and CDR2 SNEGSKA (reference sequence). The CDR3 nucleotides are TGCAGTGCTAGACCCAGCGGGGGGCCGGACGAGCAGTACTTC. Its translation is CSARPSGGPDEQYF.

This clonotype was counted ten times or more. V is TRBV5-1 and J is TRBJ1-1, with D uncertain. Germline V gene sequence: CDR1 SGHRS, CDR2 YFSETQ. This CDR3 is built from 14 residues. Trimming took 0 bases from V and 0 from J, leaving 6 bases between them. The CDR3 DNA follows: TGCGCCAGCAGCTTGGATCCGGTGAACACTGAAGCTTTCTTT. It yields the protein CASSLDPVNTEAFF.

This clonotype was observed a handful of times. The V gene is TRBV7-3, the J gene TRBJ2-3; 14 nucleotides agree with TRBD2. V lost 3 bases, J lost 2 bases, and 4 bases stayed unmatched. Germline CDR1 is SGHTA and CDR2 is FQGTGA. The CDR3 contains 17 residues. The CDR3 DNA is TGTGCCAGCAGCTTCGGACTAGCGGGAGGCTACACAGATACGCAGTATTTT. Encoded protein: CASSFGLAGGYTDTQYF. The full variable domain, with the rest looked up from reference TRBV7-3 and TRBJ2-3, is GAGVSQTPSNKVTEKGKYVELRCDPISGHTALYWYRQSLGQGPEFLIYFQGTGAADDSGLPNDRFFAVRPEGSVSTLKIQRTERGDSAVYLCASSFGLAGGYTDTQYFGPGTRLTVL.

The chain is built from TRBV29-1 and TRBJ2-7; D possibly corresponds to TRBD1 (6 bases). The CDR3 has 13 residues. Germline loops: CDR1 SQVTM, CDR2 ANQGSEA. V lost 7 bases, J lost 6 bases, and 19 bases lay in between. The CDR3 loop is CSAGKTGRSEQYF. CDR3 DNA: TGCAGCGCCGGAAAAACAGGGCGAAGCGAGCAGTACTTC.

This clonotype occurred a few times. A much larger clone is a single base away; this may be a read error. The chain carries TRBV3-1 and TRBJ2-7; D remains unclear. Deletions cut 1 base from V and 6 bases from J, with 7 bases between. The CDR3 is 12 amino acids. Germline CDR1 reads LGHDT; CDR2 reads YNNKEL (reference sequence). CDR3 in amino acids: CASSQGASEQYF. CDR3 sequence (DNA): TGTGCCAGCAGCCAAGGAGCTTCCGAGCAGTACTTC.

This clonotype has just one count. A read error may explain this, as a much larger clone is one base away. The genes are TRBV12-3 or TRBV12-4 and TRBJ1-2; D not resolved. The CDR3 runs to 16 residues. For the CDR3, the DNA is TGTGCCAGCAGTTTAGCCAGACTCGACTGGAACTTTGGCTACACCTTC. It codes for CASSLARLDWNFGYTF.

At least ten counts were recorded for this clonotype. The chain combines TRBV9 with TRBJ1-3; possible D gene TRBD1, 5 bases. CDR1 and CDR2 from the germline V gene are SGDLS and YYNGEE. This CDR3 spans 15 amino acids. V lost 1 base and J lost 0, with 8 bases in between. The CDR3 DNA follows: TGTGCCAGCAGCGTAACTGGGGGCTCTGGAAACACCATATATTTT. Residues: CASSVTGGSGNTIYF.

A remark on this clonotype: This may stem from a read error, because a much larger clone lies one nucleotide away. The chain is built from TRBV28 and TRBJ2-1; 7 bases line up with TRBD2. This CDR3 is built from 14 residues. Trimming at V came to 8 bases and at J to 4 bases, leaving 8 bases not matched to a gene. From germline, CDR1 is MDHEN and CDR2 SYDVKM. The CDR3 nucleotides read TGTGCCAGCGCGGGACTACCGGGATACAATGAGCAGTTCTTC. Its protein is CASAGLPGYNEQFF.

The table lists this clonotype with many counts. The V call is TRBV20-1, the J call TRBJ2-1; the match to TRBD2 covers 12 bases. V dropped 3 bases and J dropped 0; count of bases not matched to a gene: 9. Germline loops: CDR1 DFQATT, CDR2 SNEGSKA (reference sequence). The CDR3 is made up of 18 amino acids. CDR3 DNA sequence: TGCAGTGCTAGGTCCCGACTAGCGGGAGATGGCTCCTACAATGAGCAGTTCTTC. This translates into CSARSRLAGDGSYNEQFF.

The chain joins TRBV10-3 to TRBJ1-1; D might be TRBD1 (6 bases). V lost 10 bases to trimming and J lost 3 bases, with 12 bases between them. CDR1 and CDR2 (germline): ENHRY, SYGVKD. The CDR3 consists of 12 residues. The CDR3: CASRPGDTEAFF. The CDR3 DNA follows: TGTGCCAGCCGACCAGGGGACACTGAAGCTTTCTTT.

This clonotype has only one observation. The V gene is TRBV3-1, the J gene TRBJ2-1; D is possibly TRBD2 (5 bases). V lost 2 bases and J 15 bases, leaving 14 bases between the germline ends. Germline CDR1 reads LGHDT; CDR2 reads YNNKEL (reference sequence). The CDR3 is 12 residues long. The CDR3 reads CASSQPRGFLFF. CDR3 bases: TGTGCCAGCAGCCAACCCCGCGGGTTCCTGTTCTTC.

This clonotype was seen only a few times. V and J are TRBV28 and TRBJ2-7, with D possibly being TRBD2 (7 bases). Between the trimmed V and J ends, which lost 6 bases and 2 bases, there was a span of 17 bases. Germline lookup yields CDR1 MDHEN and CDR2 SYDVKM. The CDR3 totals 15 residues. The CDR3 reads CASSPHGGRTYEQYF. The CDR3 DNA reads TGTGCCAGCAGCCCGCACGGGGGGCGGACCTACGAGCAGTACTTC.

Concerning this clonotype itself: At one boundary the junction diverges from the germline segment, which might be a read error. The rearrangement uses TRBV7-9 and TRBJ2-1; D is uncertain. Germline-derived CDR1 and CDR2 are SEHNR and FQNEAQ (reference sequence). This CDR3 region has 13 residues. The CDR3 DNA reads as TGTGCCAGCAGCCCTACCCAGGACCCTTGGCCCGACTTC. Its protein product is CASSPTQDPWPDF.

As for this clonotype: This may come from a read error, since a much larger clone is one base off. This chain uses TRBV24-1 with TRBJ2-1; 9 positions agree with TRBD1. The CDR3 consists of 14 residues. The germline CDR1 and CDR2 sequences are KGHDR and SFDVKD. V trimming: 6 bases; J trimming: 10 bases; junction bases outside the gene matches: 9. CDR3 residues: CATSTPGQGKEQFF. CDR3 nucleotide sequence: TGTGCCACCAGTACGCCGGGACAGGGTAAAGAGCAGTTCTTC.